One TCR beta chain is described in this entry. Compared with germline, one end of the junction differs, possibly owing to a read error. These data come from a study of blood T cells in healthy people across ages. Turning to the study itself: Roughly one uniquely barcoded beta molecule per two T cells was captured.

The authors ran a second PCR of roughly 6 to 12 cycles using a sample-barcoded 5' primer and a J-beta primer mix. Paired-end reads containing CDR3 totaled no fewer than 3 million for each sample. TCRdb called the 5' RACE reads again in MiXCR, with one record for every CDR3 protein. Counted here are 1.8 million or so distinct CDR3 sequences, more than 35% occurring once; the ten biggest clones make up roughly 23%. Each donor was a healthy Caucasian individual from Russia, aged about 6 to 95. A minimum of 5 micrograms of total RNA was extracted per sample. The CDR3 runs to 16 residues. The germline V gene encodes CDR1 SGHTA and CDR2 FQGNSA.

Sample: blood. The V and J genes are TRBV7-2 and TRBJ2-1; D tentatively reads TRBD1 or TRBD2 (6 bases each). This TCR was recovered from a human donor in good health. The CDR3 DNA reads TGTGCCGGCAGCTTAATGGGGGGCGTGGTCTACAATGAGCAGTTCTTC. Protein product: CAGSLMGGVVYNEQFF.